These T cell receptor beta chains were read from a single sample in a study of siplizumab effects on memory and regulatory T cells. Here immunoSEQ multiplex PCR was the method, and the copy in TCRdb shows in-frame clones only, minus some. The data contain 90,000 to 140,000 clones, 85% to 95% of them singletons. Input material: CD4+ T cells sorted from blood. The receptors were sampled from a human donor in good health. CDR3s include the opening cysteine and the closing phenylalanine or tryptophan. The D gene is left open where the match is weak. Size values are once, few and many counts, or a class for expanded clones, and some rows have none.

j_gene | v_gene | abundance | d_gene | CDR3aa | CDR3nt
TRBJ1-5 | TRBV21-1 | - | - | CASSSTPIVINQPQHF | TGTGCCAGCAGCAGTACTCCAATAGTCATTAATCAGCCCCAGCATTTT
TRBJ1-4 | TRBV6-1 | once | TRBD1 | CASSAQTGGNEKLFF | TGTGCCAGCAGTGCCCAGACAGGGGGTAATGAAAAACTGTTTTTT
TRBJ1-1 | TRBV30 | - | - | CAWSRDLNTEAFF | TGTGCCTGGAGTCGTGACTTGAACACTGAAGCTTTCTTT
TRBJ2-7 | TRBV5-4 | - | - | CASSLDYYEQYF | TGTGCCAGCAGCTTGGATTACTACGAGCAGTACTTC
TRBJ2-6 | TRBV10-3 | - | - | CAISGLKAGANVLTF | TGTGCCATCAGCGGTCTCAAGGCTGGGGCCAACGTCCTGACTTTC
TRBJ1-1 | TRBV30 | - | - | CAWSLRYTEAFF | TGTGCCTGGAGTCTTAGATACACTGAAGCTTTCTTT
TRBJ2-5 | TRBV7-9 | - | - | CASSLDGGEETQYF | TGTGCCAGCAGCTTAGATGGAGGGGAAGAGACCCAGTACTTC
TRBJ2-7 | TRBV7-2 | - | - | CASTSPGAEQYF | TGTGCCAGCACCTCCCCTGGCGCCGAGCAGTACTTC
TRBJ2-3 | TRBV7-8 | - | TRBD1 | CASSAPGQGSTDTQYF | TGTGCCAGCAGCGCTCCGGGACAGGGAAGCACAGATACGCAGTATTTT
TRBJ1-1 | TRBV5-6 | - | - | CASSLSAGAANTEAFF | TGTGCCAGCAGCTTGTCAGCGGGGGCCGCTAACACTGAAGCTTTCTTT
TRBJ2-1 | TRBV25-1 | - | TRBD2 | CASTTARLAGGNEQFF | TGTGCCAGCACTACCGCCAGACTAGCGGGAGGCAATGAGCAGTTCTTC
TRBJ2-3 | TRBV7-2 | - | TRBD1 | CASSLGRRGRPDTQYF | TGTGCCAGCAGCTTAGGTCGCAGGGGGCGCCCAGATACGCAGTATTTT
TRBJ1-5 | TRBV5-1 | - | - | CASSLGTTNQPQHF | TGCGCCAGCAGCTTGGGGACGACCAATCAGCCCCAGCATTTT
TRBJ2-3 | TRBV19 | - | - | CASSGGSTDTQYF | TGTGCCAGTAGCGGCGGAAGCACAGATACGCAGTATTTT
TRBJ2-3 | TRBV18 | - | - | CASSPGNTDTQYF | TGTGCCAGCTCACCAGGCAACACAGATACGCAGTATTTT
TRBJ2-6 | TRBV2 | once | TRBD1 | CAIPRGRGFMSGANVLTF | TGTGCCATACCCAGAGGCAGGGGGTTTATGTCTGGGGCCAACGTCCTGACTTTC
TRBJ1-3 | TRBV19 | - | TRBD1 | CASSRGLPGNTIYF | TGTGCCAGTAGCAGGGGGCTCCCTGGAAACACCATATATTTT
TRBJ2-5 | TRBV14 | - | - | CASSPFIEETQYF | TGTGCCAGCAGCCCCTTTATCGAAGAGACCCAGTACTTC
TRBJ1-2 | TRBV19 | - | - | CASSQLAYGYTF | TGTGCCAGTAGTCAGTTGGCCTATGGCTACACCTTC
TRBJ2-6 | TRBV30 | once | - | CAWIPSGANVLTF | TGTGCCTGGATCCCCTCTGGGGCCAACGTCCTGACTTTC
TRBJ2-2 | TRBV5-4 | - | - | CASSLAVQNTGELFF | TGTGCCAGCAGCTTGGCCGTCCAGAACACCGGGGAGCTGTTTTTT
TRBJ1-4 | TRBV7-6 | - | TRBD1 | CASSRDRAVEKLFF | TGTGCCAGCAGCCGGGACAGGGCGGTTGAAAAACTGTTTTTT
TRBJ2-3 | TRBV10-3 | - | TRBD1 | CAISGYGDRGIDTQYF | TGTGCCATCAGTGGTTACGGGGACAGGGGAATTGATACGCAGTATTTT
TRBJ2-1 | TRBV5-1 | - | - | CASSLQDSYNEQFF | TGCGCCAGCAGCTTACAGGACTCCTACAATGAGCAGTTCTTC
TRBJ1-3 | TRBV5-1 | - | - | CASSLGSGRNTIYF | TGCGCCAGCAGCTTGGGGTCAGGGAGGAACACCATATATTTT
TRBJ1-1 | TRBV7-9 | - | - | CASSKTRETEAFF | TGTGCCAGCAGCAAAACCAGGGAAACTGAAGCTTTCTTT
TRBJ1-1 | TRBV21-1 | - | - | CASRRLKNTEAFF | TGTGCCAGCAGGAGACTCAAGAACACTGAAGCTTTCTTT
TRBJ2-2 | TRBV6-5 | - | - | CASSYGQFTGELFF | TGTGCCAGCAGTTACGGACAGTTCACCGGGGAGCTGTTTTTT
TRBJ2-3 | TRBV5-1 | - | - | CASSSLLTDTQYF | TGCGCCAGCAGCTCCCTCCTCACAGATACGCAGTATTTT
TRBJ2-1 | TRBV5-8 | - | - | CASSLGRVTYNEQFF | TGTGCCAGCAGCTTGGGAAGGGTGACCTACAATGAGCAGTTCTTC
TRBJ2-7 | TRBV5-1 | once | TRBD2 | CASSLDGSGTSYEQYF | TGCGCCAGCAGCTTGGATGGTAGCGGGACCAGCTACGAGCAGTACTTC
TRBJ2-1 | TRBV11-2 | once | TRBD2 | CAGRTSGRNEQFF | TGTGCCGGCCGGACTAGCGGGCGCAATGAGCAGTTCTTC
TRBJ2-7 | TRBV7-2 | once | TRBD1 | CASSFRQGLYYEQYF | TGTGCCAGCAGCTTCAGACAGGGGTTATACTACGAGCAGTACTTC
TRBJ1-1 | TRBV28 | - | - | CASSPGTENTEAFF | TGTGCCAGCAGCCCCGGGACGGAGAACACTGAAGCTTTCTTT
TRBJ1-5 | TRBV7-2 | - | - | CASSLGGPSNQPQHF | TGTGCCAGCAGCTTAGGGGGACCTAGCAATCAGCCCCAGCATTTT
TRBJ2-7 | TRBV5-1 | - | TRBD2 | CASSLVRGGGEQHF | TGCGCCAGCAGCTTGGTTAGGGGCGGGGGAGAGCAGCACTTC
TRBJ2-7 | TRBV5-1 | - | TRBD2 | CASSSVTGGPYEQYF | TGCGCCAGCAGCTCCGTGACGGGGGGTCCGTACGAGCAGTACTTC
TRBJ2-7 | TRBV28 | - | TRBD2 | CASSLRSIAGYYEQYF | TGTGCCAGCAGTTTACGTTCGATAGCGGGATACTACGAGCAGTACTTC
TRBJ1-4 | TRBV25-1 | few | TRBD1 | CASSEREQGARTNEKLFF | TGTGCCAGCAGTGAACGGGAACAGGGGGCTCGAACTAATGAAAAACTGTTTTTT
TRBJ2-3 | TRBV11-1 | - | - | CASSRGADTQYF | TGTGCCAGCAGCCGAGGGGCGGATACGCAGTATTTT
TRBJ2-1 | TRBV5-1 | - | TRBD1 | CASSPRTGGSYNEQFF | TGCGCCAGCAGCCCCCGGACAGGGGGCTCCTACAATGAGCAGTTCTTC
TRBJ1-3 | TRBV30 | - | - | CAWSRGYSGNTIYF | TGTGCCTGGAGTCGGGGTTACTCTGGAAACACCATATATTTT
TRBJ1-4 | TRBV5-1 | few | - | CASSLERANEKLFF | TGCGCCAGCAGCTTGGAGAGGGCTAATGAAAAACTGTTTTTT
TRBJ2-5 | TRBV4-1 | - | - | CASSPAGGANDPTQYF | TGCGCCAGCAGCCCAGCCGGCGGCGCGAACGACCCTACCCAGTACTTC
TRBJ1-4 | TRBV7-8 | - | - | CASSLVGGGNEKLFF | TGTGCCAGCAGCTTAGTTGGCGGAGGGAATGAAAAACTGTTTTTT
TRBJ1-2 | TRBV20-1 | - | - | CSARDGTPLTF | TGCAGTGCTAGAGATGGGACGCCTCTAACCTTC
TRBJ2-5 | TRBV5-1 | - | - | CASSLSRAEETQYF | TGCGCCAGCAGCTTATCCCGGGCAGAAGAGACCCAGTACTTC
TRBJ1-1 | TRBV19 | - | TRBD1 | CATGQRMNTEAFF | TGTGCCACGGGACAGAGAATGAACACTGAAGCTTTCTTT
TRBJ2-7 | TRBV9 | - | TRBD2 | CASSVGVAGDYEQYF | TGTGCCAGCAGCGTAGGAGTAGCGGGAGACTACGAGCAGTACTTC
TRBJ1-2 | TRBV7-9 | - | - | CASTPAFNRKAYGYTF | TGTGCCAGCACCCCAGCTTTTAACAGAAAGGCCTATGGCTACACCTTC
TRBJ1-2 | TRBV23-1 | - | TRBD1 | CASPGQGAVSNGYTF | TGCGCCAGTCCGGGACAGGGGGCAGTATCTAACGGCTACACCTTC
TRBJ2-3 | TRBV9 | once | TRBD2 | CASSVYGSGRAADTQYF | TGTGCCAGCAGCGTGTACGGGAGCGGGAGGGCCGCGGATACGCAGTATTTT
TRBJ2-2 | TRBV19 | - | - | CASTQPGPGDLFF | TGTGCCAGTACCCAACCGGGGCCCGGGGATCTGTTTTTT
TRBJ1-1 | TRBV7-6 | once | TRBD1 | CASSPAGTVNTEAFF | TGTGCCAGCAGCCCGGCCGGGACAGTGAACACTGAAGCTTTCTTT
TRBJ2-3 | TRBV5-1 | once | - | CASSKDGVPTDTQYF | TGCGCCAGCAGCAAAGACGGAGTGCCCACAGATACGCAGTATTTT